These 15 T cell receptor beta chains originate from one sample sequenced in a study of blood T cells in healthy people across ages. A J-beta primer mix and a sample-barcoded 5' primer were used in a second PCR of about 7 to 12 cycles. One entry per CDR3 protein, called by TCRdb with MiXCR from the 5' RACE reads. The data show about 2 million distinct CDR3 sequences, with roughly 50% seen just once and 2.1% held by the top ten. Sequenced input: blood. These receptors all come from a middle-aged woman in good health.

The chain combines TRBV9 with TRBJ2-1, with 15 bases aligning to TRBD2. Unmatched junction bases numbered 8, after V lost 2 bases and J lost 5 bases. Germline V gene lookup returns CDR1 SGDLS and CDR2 YYNGEE. There are 18 residues in the CDR3. CDR3 amino acids: CASSVHGTSGGSHNEQFF. In DNA, the CDR3 is TGTGCCAGCAGCGTCCATGGGACTAGCGGGGGGTCACACAATGAGCAGTTCTTC.

The V call is TRBV12-3 or TRBV12-4, the J call TRBJ1-2, with TRBD1 identical over 8 bases. After removal of 5 bases from V and 4 bases from J, the junction contained 6 bases not matched to a gene. CDR3 length equals 14 residues. The CDR3 bases are TGTGCCAGCAGTCCTACAGGGGGTATCTATGGCTACACCTTC. It codes for CASSPTGGIYGYTF.

The chain recombines TRBV20-1 with TRBJ1-6; 8 bases align to TRBD1. V shed 7 bases and J 5 bases; nucleotides not matched to a gene: 10. The CDR3 spans 15 residues. From germline, CDR1 is DFQATT and CDR2 SNEGSKA (reference sequence). CDR3: CSVSRVDRDNSPLHF. The CDR3 nucleotides read TGCAGTGTGAGTAGAGTGGACAGGGATAATTCACCCCTCCACTTT.

For the CDR3, the DNA is TGTGCCAGCAGCCCCGGGACAGGTCGGGACAACTATGGCTACACCTTC. As protein: CASSPGTGRDNYGYTF. The chain carries TRBV6-5 and TRBJ1-2; 8 nucleotides line up with TRBD1. Germline values: CDR1 MNHEY, CDR2 SVGAGI. There are 16 residues in the CDR3. The V gene end was trimmed by 6 bases and the J gene end by 2 bases; junction bases not matched to a gene: 11.

DNA for the CDR3: TGTGCCAGCAGCCCGACCACAGGGTCTTTGGGCAAAAACATTCAGTACTTC. It translates to CASSPTTGSLGKNIQYF. The gene calls are TRBV28 and TRBJ2-4, with D possibly TRBD1 on 6 matching bases. Trimming took 6 bases from V and 3 from J, leaving 21 bases between them. Germline loops: CDR1 MDHEN, CDR2 SYDVKM. CDR3 length: 17 residues.

The chain employs TRBV10-3 and TRBJ2-5, with D possibly TRBD2 on 6 matching bases. CDR1 and CDR2 from the germline V gene are ENHRY and SYGVKD. V was trimmed by 6 bases and J by 0 bases, leaving 8 bases between them. The CDR3 loop spans 13 amino acids. CDR3 protein: CAIRDYYQETQYF. Written as DNA, the CDR3 is TGTGCCATCAGGGACTACTACCAAGAGACCCAGTACTTC.

The sample holds a few counts of this clonotype. The genes are TRBV2 and TRBJ2-7; the D gene is possibly TRBD1 (5 bases). Germline V gives CDR1 SNHLY, CDR2 FYNNEI. The CDR3 runs 15 residues. Trimming stripped 7 bases from V and 2 bases from J, with 18 bases between. CDR3 nucleotides: TGTGCCAGCATTCGGTCGGACACCGTAACCTACGAGCAGTACTTC. Encoded protein: CASIRSDTVTYEQYF.

This clonotype showed up just once. The rearrangement joins TRBV2 to TRBJ2-4, with TRBD1 matching 10 bases. In germline, CDR1 is SNHLY, CDR2 FYNNEI. Trimming at V came to 8 bases and at J to 1 base, leaving 8 bases not matched to a gene. The length of the CDR3 is 16 residues. The CDR3 nucleotides are TGTGCCAGCTCGGGGACAGGGGATCGGGCCAAAAACATTCAGTACTTC. Its protein product is CASSGTGDRAKNIQYF.

This clonotype was found a few times. This chain joins TRBV7-2 and TRBJ1-6; tentative D call: TRBD1 (6 bases). This CDR3 contains 16 residues. CDR1 and CDR2 (germline): SGHTA, FQGNSA. V was shortened by 1 base and J by 9 bases, with 16 bases between the two germline ends. The DNA for the CDR3 is TGTGCCAGCAGCTTAGGGTCCGGGGGCATTTCTTCACCCCTCCACTTT. Its translation is CASSLGSGGISSPLHF.

The chain recombines TRBV12-3 or TRBV12-4 with TRBJ1-6; the match to TRBD1 covers 7 bases. With V trimmed by 1 base and J by 7 bases, 1 base remained unmatched. This CDR3 is built from 14 residues. CDR3 DNA: TGTGCCAGCAGTTTAGGGGGACAGAATTCACCCCTCCACTTT. It yields the protein CASSLGGQNSPLHF.

The chain is built from TRBV28 and TRBJ2-5, with TRBD1 matching 8 bases. The J call may not be correct, given that the DNA end is closer to TRBJ2-7. There are 15 residues in the CDR3. From germline, CDR1 is MDHEN and CDR2 SYDVKM. CDR3 sequence: CASSFPDRAVHEQYF. The CDR3 bases are TGTGCCAGCAGTTTCCCGGACAGGGCGGTCCACGAGCAGTACTTC.

The chain carries TRBV12-3 or TRBV12-4 and TRBJ1-6; possibly TRBD1 for D (6 bases). V was clipped by 3 bases and J by 8 bases, with 8 bases between them. The CDR3 length is 13 residues. The CDR3 is CASSFYRDSPLHF. DNA for the CDR3: TGTGCCAGCAGTTTCTACAGGGATTCACCCCTCCACTTT.

The rearrangement uses TRBV11-2 and TRBJ2-1; 9 bases fit TRBD1. Germline values: CDR1 SGHAT, CDR2 FQNNGV. The CDR3 covers 16 residues. V was pared by 9 bases and J by 7 bases, with 16 bases of the junction left unmatched. CDR3 DNA sequence: TGTGCCAGTCTAAAACTGGTGGACAGGGGATGGAATGAGCAGTTCTTC. It is translated as CASLKLVDRGWNEQFF.

The CDR3 region has the DNA TGTGCCAGCAGTCAACAAGGGACAGGGCGGTACGAGCAGTACTTC. Residues: CASSQQGTGRYEQYF. The chain combines TRBV12-3 or TRBV12-4 with TRBJ2-7, with 9 bases aligning to TRBD1. CDR3 length: 15 amino acids. The ends lost 5 bases at V and 4 bases at J; junction bases unmatched: 9.

The table lists this clonotype with a few counts. The V and J genes are TRBV5-1 and TRBJ1-5, with 9 nucleotides matching TRBD1. From germline, CDR1 is SGHRS and CDR2 YFSETQ. V lost 1 base, J lost 6 bases, and 5 bases stayed unmatched. This CDR3 has 15 amino acids. CDR3 amino acids: CASSLTGQGLQPQHF. The CDR3 DNA sequence: TGCGCCAGCAGCTTGACGGGACAGGGACTTCAGCCCCAGCATTTT.